Given below is one T cell receptor beta chain in context. All participating donors were Caucasian adults from Nashville, Tennessee. Assay used: immunoSEQ multiplex PCR; TCRdb lists only in-frame clones, some missing. The data show fewer than 700,000 clones, 70% to 80% seen once. The CDR3 runs 12 residues. Germline V gene data show CDR1 as MDHEN and CDR2 as SYDVKM. Trimming removed 3 bases from V and 5 bases from J, with 5 bases in between. These data originate in a study of shared clonotypes between healthy human individuals. Sequences were obtained from PBMCs. The chain combines TRBV28 with TRBJ1-5; no definite D call. This sequence was found in a woman aged 40 to 50 in good health. Some clones in this sample may be carry-over from other donors' samples. The CDR3 region has the DNA TGTGCCAGCAGTTTTCTCGATCAGCCCCAGCATTTT. Amino acid sequence: CASSFLDQPQHF.